This T cell receptor (beta chain) comes out of a study of vaccination and CD4 T cells after COVID-19. Cultured CD4+ T cell DNA underwent sequencing with the Oncomine TCR Beta short-read assay. One entry per CDR3 protein, called by TCRdb with MiXCR from the PCR reads. The profile shows about 19,000 distinct CDR3 sequences, around 42% of them singletons. V shed 6 bases, J shed 6 bases, and the junction held 11 bases outside the gene matches. Germline loops: CDR1 MNHNS, CDR2 SASEGT. This CDR3 region has 14 residues. Treatment: roughly 11-day PBMC culture with coronavirus spike peptide pools or control peptides (ViraFEST assay). A remark on this clonotype: Its specificity is unknown.

The receptor comes from a human donor with COVID-19. The V call is TRBV6-1, the J call TRBJ2-7, with TRBD1 identical over 7 bases. The sample was cultured CD4+ T cells from blood. CDR3 residues: CASRRQGNYAEQYF. For the CDR3, the DNA is TGTGCCAGCAGACGACAGGGTAATTACGCCGAGCAGTACTTC.